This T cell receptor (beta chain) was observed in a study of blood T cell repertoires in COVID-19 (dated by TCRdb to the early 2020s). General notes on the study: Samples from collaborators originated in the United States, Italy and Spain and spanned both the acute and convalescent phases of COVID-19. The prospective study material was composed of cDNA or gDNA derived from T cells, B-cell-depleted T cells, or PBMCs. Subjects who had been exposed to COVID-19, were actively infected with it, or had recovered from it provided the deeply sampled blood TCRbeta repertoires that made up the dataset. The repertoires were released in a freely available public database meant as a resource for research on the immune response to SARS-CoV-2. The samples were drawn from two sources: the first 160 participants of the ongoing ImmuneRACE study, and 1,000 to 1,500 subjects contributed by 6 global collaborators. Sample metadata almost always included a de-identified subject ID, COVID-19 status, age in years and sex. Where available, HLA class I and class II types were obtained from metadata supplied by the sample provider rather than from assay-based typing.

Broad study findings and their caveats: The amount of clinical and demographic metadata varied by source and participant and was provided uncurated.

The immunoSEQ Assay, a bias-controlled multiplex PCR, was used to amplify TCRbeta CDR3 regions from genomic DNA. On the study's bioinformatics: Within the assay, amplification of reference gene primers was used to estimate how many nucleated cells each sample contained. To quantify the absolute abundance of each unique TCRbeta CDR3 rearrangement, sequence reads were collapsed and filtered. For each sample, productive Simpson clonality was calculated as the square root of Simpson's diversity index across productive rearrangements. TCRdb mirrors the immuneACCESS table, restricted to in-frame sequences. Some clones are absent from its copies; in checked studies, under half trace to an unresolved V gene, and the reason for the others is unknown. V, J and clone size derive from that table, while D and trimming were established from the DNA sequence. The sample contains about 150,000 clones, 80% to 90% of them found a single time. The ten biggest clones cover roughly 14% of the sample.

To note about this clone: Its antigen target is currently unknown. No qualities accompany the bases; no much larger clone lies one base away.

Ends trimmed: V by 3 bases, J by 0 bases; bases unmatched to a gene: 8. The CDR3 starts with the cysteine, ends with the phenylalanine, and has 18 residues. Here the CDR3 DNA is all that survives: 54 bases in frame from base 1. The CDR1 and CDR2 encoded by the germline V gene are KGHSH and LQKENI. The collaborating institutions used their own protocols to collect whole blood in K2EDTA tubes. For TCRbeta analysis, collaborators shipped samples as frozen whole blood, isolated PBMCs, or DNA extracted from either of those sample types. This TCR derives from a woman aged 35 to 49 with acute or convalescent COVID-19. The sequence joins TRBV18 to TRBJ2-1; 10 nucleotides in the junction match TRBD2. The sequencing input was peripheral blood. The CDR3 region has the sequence CASSPGVAGGPSYNEQFF. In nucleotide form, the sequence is TGTGCCAGCTCACCCGGGGTAGCGGGAGGACCCTCCTACAATGAGCAGTTCTTC.